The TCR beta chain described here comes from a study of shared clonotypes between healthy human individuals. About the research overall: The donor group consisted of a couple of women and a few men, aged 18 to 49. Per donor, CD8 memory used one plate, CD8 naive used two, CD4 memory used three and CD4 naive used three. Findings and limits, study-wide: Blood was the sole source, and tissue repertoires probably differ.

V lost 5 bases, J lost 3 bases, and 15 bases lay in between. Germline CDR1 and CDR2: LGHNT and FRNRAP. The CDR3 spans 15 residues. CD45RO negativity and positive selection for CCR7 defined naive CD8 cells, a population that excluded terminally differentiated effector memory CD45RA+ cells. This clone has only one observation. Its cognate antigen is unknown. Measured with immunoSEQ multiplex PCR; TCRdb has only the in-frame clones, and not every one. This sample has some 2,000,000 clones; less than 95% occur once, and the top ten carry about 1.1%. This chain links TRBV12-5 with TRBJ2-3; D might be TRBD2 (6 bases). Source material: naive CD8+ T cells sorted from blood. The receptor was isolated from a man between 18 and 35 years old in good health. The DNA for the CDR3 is TGTGCTAGTGGTACCCGACTAGAGGGTACAGATACGCAGTATTTT. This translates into CASGTRLEGTDTQYF.